The sequence of this T cell receptor beta chain was determined in a study of OX40 agonist ivuxolimab in advanced cancers. Study outcomes and limitations: Some patients without response likewise showed low normalized clonal expansion.

CDR3 length equals 15 residues. J lost 2 bases, V lost 0 bases, and 5 bases had no gene match. CDR1 is SGDLS and CDR2 is YYNGEE in the germline V gene. On this clone: Its target is not known.

Clones were sequenced by immunoSEQ multiplex PCR, and TCRdb holds only the in-frame ones, with some missing. The sample includes fewer than 80,000 clones, roughly nine tenths seen only once; the top ten take more than 12%. This clonotype was sampled from an adult with an advanced solid tumor such as melanoma, head and neck, liver or kidney cancer. V and J are TRBV9 and TRBJ2-7; 7 nucleotides agree with TRBD1. The input for sequencing was CD4+ or CD8+ T cells sorted from blood, taken in a trial of the OX40 agonist ivuxolimab. The CDR3 here is CASSVGTGTTYEQYF. The CDR3 bases are TGTGCCAGCAGCGTAGGGACAGGAACAACCTACGAGCAGTACTTC.